This T cell receptor beta chain derives from a study of T cells after posttransplantation cyclophosphamide (dated by TCRdb to the mid-2010s). General notes on the study: Using TRB sequencing, the study followed how the T cell repertoire reconstituted after myeloablative bone marrow transplantation in which posttransplantation cyclophosphamide served as GVHD prophylaxis. Public TRB sequences were checked against a database of over 3,000 sequences associated with responses to pathogens, tumor antigens, self-antigens and alloantigens. In 3 patients, TRB sequencing was also performed on up to about 3 more blood samples taken 2 to 5.2 years after transplant, and in 4 patients, pretransplant blood was also TRB-sequenced. Blood from all 35 or so PTCy patients with 1-year posttransplant specimens was subjected to TRB sequencing. Because TRA and TRB clonality correlated tightly in fewer than ten samples, the subsequent TCR analyses were limited to TRB only. Antigen receptor sequencing was done on samples from roughly 38 PTCy-treated patients and from over 15 related bone marrow donors of those patients. What the study reported, not specific to this receptor: The TRB repertoires of T cells infiltrating skin or the GI tract showed only limited overlap with the TRB repertoires found in blood. Donor-recipient similarity was low at 1-2 months but rose over the first year, and later blood repertoires were often dominated by donor CD8+ memory clones. Across 45 or so patients, recipient CMV seropositivity and CMV reactivation were highly associated with TRB clonality; PTCy diversity was similar to CNI/methotrexate controls.

Genomic DNA was used for TRB sequencing, which was performed with the immunoSEQ assay at survey resolution or with the hsTCRB kit. The published analysis was carried out like this. The immunoSEQ software handled initial read processing, and the LymphoSeq R package was used for repertoire analyses. For each TRB dataset, clonality was calculated as 1 minus normalized Shannon entropy, and the Gini coefficient was computed as well. Phenotypes of unsorted samples were inferred by mapping TRB sequences from sorted subsets of the recipient or donor onto unsorted samples of the same recipient. TCRdb obtained this table from immuneACCESS and retained in-frame rearrangements with V and J assigned. These tables miss some clones; where compared with another copy, unresolved V genes account for less than half of the shortfall, and the remainder is unexplained. D and trimming come from the DNA, and the V and J calls and clone size come from that table. The table for this sample lists about 33,000 clones, none of them counted only once. Approximately 4.3% of the sample is taken by the ten largest.

This clone was found a few times. No cognate antigen has been identified for it. Germline is not matched at one junction end, which may reflect a read error. Other nucleotide sequences from this sample produce the same CDR3. Related bone marrow donors provided peripheral blood samples on the day of marrow donation. Peripheral blood and bone marrow mononuclear cells were isolated by Ficoll-Hypaque density centrifugation and were cryopreserved. The CDR3 goes from the cysteine to the phenylalanine over 14 residues. Only CDR3 DNA remains: 42 bases, in frame from the first base. CDR1 MNHEY and CDR2 SVGEGT were looked up in the germline V gene.

The source is a woman aged 25 to 39 in good health and a related stem cell transplant donor. In this chain, TRBV6-2 or TRBV6-3 is recombined with TRBJ1-5, with the D gene too uncertain to name. The specimen was PBMCs. CDR3 sequence: CASSYSAEGQPQHF. The DNA is TGTGCCAGCAGTTACTCCGCTGAGGGCCAGCCTCAGCATTTT.